Below, 18 T cell receptor beta chains from the same sample are listed, as sequenced in a study of blood T cell repertoires in COVID-19. Sequenced by immunoSEQ multiplex PCR; TCRdb stores in-frame clones only, minus some. Among about 300,000 clones listed, roughly 90% were seen once. Material for sequencing was peripheral blood. These receptors were collected from a woman aged 25 to 45 with COVID-19, enrolled during active disease.

The chain has TRBV7-2 and TRBJ2-1; 9 positions match TRBD2. The CDR3 sequence is 15 residues long. After removal of 2 bases from V and 3 bases from J, the junction contained 2 bases not matched to a gene. From germline, CDR1 is SGHTA and CDR2 FQGNSA. CDR3 bases: TGTGCCAGCAGCTTACGGCGGGGGGGCTACAATGAGCAGTTCTTC. This gives the protein CASSLRRGGYNEQFF.

The chain carries TRBV7-9 and TRBJ2-2, with 13 bases that match TRBD2. Germline lookup yields CDR1 SEHNR and CDR2 FQNEAQ (reference sequence). This CDR3 is 21 amino acids long. The V gene end was trimmed by 5 bases and the J gene end by 0 bases; junction bases not matched to a gene: 15. CDR3 nucleotide sequence: TGTGCCAGCAGCACTACAGGACTAGCGGGGGCCCGGTTCGCGAACACCGGGGAGCTGTTTTTT. It translates to CASSTTGLAGARFANTGELFF.

As DNA, the CDR3 is TGTGCCAGCAGCCAAGTGAGTAGCATACTTACCTATGGCTACACCTTC. Translated: CASSQVSSILTYGYTF. The V call is TRBV3-1 (or the pseudogene TRBV3-2), the J call TRBJ1-2; no definite D call. V lost 1 base and J lost 4, with 16 bases in between. The CDR3 is made up of 16 amino acids. Germline V lookup: CDR1 LGHDT, CDR2 YNNKEL (reference sequence).

V is TRBV5-1 and J is TRBJ2-3; D remains ambiguous. The V gene lost 0 bases and the J gene lost 0 bases, with 8 bases spanning the gap. The CDR3 is made up of 15 amino acids. The germline gives CDR1 SGHRS, CDR2 YFSETQ. CDR3 sequence (DNA): TGCGCCAGCAGCTTGGCAACCACTAGCACAGATACGCAGTATTTT. Translating it yields CASSLATTSTDTQYF.

The chain employs TRBV5-1 and TRBJ2-7, with D tentatively TRBD2 (6 bases). The germline CDR1 and CDR2 sequences are SGHRS and YFSETQ. CDR3 length: 14 residues. Trimming removed 4 bases from V and 3 bases from J, with 14 bases in between. CDR3 DNA: TGCGCCAGCAGCGCTAGGGACTCCAACTACGAGCAGTACGTC. Protein: CASSARDSNYEQYV.

This chain uses TRBV11-3 with TRBJ1-5, with TRBD1 as a possible D gene (6 bases). The CDR3 is 14 residues long. Trimming took 8 bases from V and 3 from J, leaving 14 bases between them. The germline CDR1 and CDR2 sequences are SGHNT and YENEEA. The CDR3 coding sequence is TGTGCCAGCGGGGGGGCAGGGGACAATCAGCCCCAGCATTTT. It codes for CASGGAGDNQPQHF.

The V call is TRBV2, the J call TRBJ1-3; the D gene is possibly TRBD1 (5 bases). The CDR3 covers 14 residues. Germline V CDR1 and CDR2: SNHLY, FYNNEI. V was pared by 10 bases and J by 2 bases, with 15 bases between. CDR3 sequence: CATNGGLPGNTIYF. The CDR3 coding sequence is TGTGCCACGAACGGGGGATTACCTGGAAACACCATATATTTT.

This rearrangement joins TRBV4-1 to TRBJ2-4, with TRBD1 matching 8 bases. J was trimmed by 2 bases and V by 3 bases; bases with no gene match: 9. Germline CDR1 and CDR2: MGHRA and YSYEKL. The CDR3 contains 17 residues. CDR3 in DNA: TGCGCCAGCAGCCACGGCCAGGGGGCGCGAACCAAAAACATTCAGTACTTC. Amino acid sequence: CASSHGQGARTKNIQYF.

J is TRBJ1-2 and V is TRBV2; 7 bases are shared with TRBD1. This CDR3 region has 14 residues. Germline values: CDR1 SNHLY, CDR2 FYNNEI. After removal of 5 bases from V and 1 base from J, the junction contained 4 bases not matched to a gene. CDR3 nucleotide sequence: TGTGCCAGCAGTCGAGGACAGGATAACTATGGCTACACCTTC. It translates to CASSRGQDNYGYTF.

This clone was seen only once. The chain has TRBV12-3 or TRBV12-4 and TRBJ2-3, with 11 positions matching TRBD2. The V segment lost 6 bases and the J segment 8 bases; nucleotides outside the gene matches: 4. This CDR3 contains 13 residues. For the CDR3, the DNA is TGTGCCAGCAGCCTCGGGACTAGCGGTACGCAGTATTTT. Its protein is CASSLGTSGTQYF.

The J gene is TRBJ1-4, the V gene TRBV15; 8 nucleotides line up with TRBD1. Germline trimming cut 4 bases from V and 12 bases from J; bases unmatched to any gene: 10. CDR1 is LNHNV and CDR2 is YYDKDF in the germline V gene (reference sequence). CDR3 length equals 14 residues. CDR3 nucleotide sequence: TGTGCCACCAGCATCCGGACAGGGTTGATTGAACTGTTTTTT. Encoded protein: CATSIRTGLIELFF.

V gene TRBV14 combines with J gene TRBJ1-3; the D is unclear. The CDR3 runs 15 residues. CDR1 is SGHDN, CDR2 FVKESK, per germline. Trimming left V 4 bases short and J 3 bases short, with 13 bases between. CDR3 DNA sequence: TGTGCCAGCAGCCGACAAACGCCGCTTGGAAACACCATATATTTT. Its protein product is CASSRQTPLGNTIYF.

J is TRBJ1-2 and V is TRBV12-3 or TRBV12-4; 8 bases are a match to TRBD1. The V and J ends lost 6 bases and 8 bases, in that order; junction bases with no gene match: 5. The CDR3 loop spans 12 amino acids. CDR3 in amino acids: CASSTQGGGYTF. CDR3 coding DNA: TGTGCCAGCAGCACACAGGGGGGCGGCTACACCTTC.

The chain employs TRBV5-1 and TRBJ2-6, with TRBD2 as a possible D gene (5 bases). The ends were cut back, 1 base at V and 0 bases at J, with 8 bases in the middle. From germline, CDR1 is SGHRS and CDR2 YFSETQ. The CDR3 runs 16 residues. This chain's CDR3 is CASSLRGSSGANVLTF. The CDR3 nucleotides read TGCGCCAGCAGCTTGAGAGGGAGCTCTGGGGCCAACGTCCTGACTTTC.

The chain combines TRBV27 with TRBJ2-1; 7 positions match TRBD2. Germline trimming cut 6 bases from V and 8 bases from J; bases unmatched to any gene: 13. The length of the CDR3 is 15 residues. Germline V gene data show CDR1 as MNHEY and CDR2 as SMNVEV (reference sequence). CDR3 in DNA: TGTGCCAGCAGCTCGGCCGACGGGCGGGGGTATGAGCAGTTCTTC. Protein sequence: CASSSADGRGYEQFF.

The rearrangement joins TRBV6-5 to TRBJ1-1; D possibly corresponds to TRBD1 (5 bases). This CDR3 has 14 residues. Germline CDR1 and CDR2: MNHEY and SVGAGI. Trimming stripped 7 bases from V and 5 bases from J, with 17 bases between. The CDR3 loop reads CASTIVRGRTEAFF. The CDR3 DNA is TGTGCCAGCACCATAGTTAGGGGAAGGACTGAAGCTTTCTTT.

The chain has TRBV4-1 and TRBJ2-1; TRBD2 matches 9 bases. Germline trimming cut 8 bases from V and 4 bases from J; bases unmatched to any gene: 9. Germline CDR1 is MGHRA and CDR2 is YSYEKL. The CDR3 is made up of 15 amino acids. Here the CDR3 DNA reads TGCGCCAGCTCTCTCGCGGGGGGGCCATACAATGAGCAGTTCTTC. Its protein product is CASSLAGGPYNEQFF.

This clone was seen just once. V gene TRBV2 combines with J gene TRBJ1-1, with 10 bases that match TRBD1. The CDR3 is made up of 16 amino acids. V lost 3 bases, J lost 8 bases, and 12 bases stayed unmatched. Germline assignment: CDR1 SNHLY and CDR2 FYNNEI. CDR3 loop: CASSEEPGQGFREAFF. CDR3 DNA sequence: TGTGCCAGCAGTGAGGAACCGGGACAGGGGTTTCGGGAAGCTTTCTTT.